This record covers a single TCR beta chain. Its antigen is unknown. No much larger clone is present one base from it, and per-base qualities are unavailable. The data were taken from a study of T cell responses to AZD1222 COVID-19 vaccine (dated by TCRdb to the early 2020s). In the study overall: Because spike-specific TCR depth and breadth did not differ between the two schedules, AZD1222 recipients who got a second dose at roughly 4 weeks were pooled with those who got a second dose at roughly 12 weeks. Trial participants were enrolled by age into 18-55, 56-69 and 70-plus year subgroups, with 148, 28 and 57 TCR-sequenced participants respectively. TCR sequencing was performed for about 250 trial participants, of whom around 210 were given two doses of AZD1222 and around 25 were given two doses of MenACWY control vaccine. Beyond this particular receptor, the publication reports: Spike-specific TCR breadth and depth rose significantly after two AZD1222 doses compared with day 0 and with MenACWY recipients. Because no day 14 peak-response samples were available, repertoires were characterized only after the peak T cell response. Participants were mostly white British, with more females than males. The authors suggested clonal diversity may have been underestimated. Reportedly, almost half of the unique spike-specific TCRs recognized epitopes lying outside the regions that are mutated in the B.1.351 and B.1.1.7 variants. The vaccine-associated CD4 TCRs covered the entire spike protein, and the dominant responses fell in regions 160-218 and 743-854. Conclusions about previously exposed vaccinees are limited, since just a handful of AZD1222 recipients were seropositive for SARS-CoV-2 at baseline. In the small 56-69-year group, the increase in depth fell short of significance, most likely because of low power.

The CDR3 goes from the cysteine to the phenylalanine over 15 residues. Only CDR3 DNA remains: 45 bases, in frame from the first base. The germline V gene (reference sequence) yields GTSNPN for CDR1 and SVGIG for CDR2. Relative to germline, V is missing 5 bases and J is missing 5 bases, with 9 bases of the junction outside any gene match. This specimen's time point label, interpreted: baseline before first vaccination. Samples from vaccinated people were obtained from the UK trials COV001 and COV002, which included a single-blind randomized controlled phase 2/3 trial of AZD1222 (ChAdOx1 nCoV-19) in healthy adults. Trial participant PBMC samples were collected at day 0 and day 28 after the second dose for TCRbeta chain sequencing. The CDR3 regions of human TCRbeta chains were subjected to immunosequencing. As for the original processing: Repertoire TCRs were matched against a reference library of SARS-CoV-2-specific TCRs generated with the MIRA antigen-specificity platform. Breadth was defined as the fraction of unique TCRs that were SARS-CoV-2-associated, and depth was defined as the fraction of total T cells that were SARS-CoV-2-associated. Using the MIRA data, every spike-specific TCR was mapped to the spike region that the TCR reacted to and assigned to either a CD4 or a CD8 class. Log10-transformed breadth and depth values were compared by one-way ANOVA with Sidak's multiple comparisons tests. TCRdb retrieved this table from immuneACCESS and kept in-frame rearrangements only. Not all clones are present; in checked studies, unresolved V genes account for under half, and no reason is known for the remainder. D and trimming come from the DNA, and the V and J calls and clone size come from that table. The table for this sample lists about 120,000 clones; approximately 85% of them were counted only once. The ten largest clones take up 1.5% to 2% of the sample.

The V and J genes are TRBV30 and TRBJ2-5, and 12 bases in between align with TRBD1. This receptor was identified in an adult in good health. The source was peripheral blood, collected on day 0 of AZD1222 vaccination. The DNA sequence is TGTGCCTGGGACTCCGGGACAGGGGGCGGTGAGACCCAGTACTTC. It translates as CAWDSGTGGGETQYF.